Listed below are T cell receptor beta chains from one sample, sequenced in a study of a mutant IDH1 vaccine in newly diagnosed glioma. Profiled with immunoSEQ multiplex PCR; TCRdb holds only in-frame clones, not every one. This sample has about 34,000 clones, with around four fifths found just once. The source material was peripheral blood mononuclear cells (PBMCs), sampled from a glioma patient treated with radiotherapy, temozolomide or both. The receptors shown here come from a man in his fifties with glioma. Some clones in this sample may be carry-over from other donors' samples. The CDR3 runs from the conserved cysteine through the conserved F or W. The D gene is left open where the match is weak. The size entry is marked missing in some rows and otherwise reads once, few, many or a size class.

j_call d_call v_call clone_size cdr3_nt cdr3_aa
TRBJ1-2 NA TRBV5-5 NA TGTGCCAGCAGCCCGGGGACATTTGGCACCTCCTATGGCTACACCTTC CASSPGTFGTSYGYTF
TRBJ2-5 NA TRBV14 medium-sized TGTGCCAGCAGCCAAGATTTTACAGGGTGGCAAGAGACCCAGTACTTC CASSQDFTGWQETQYF
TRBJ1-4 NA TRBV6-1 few TGTGCCAGCAGTGTAAACAGGGCGAAAGAAAAACTGTTTTTT CASSVNRAKEKLFF
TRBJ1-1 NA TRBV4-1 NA TGCGCCAGCAGCCAAGAATGGACGGCGGTCAACACTGAAGCTTTCTTT CASSQEWTAVNTEAFF
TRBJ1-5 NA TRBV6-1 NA TGTGCCAGCAGTCCGCCTGCGTTGGGCAATCAGCCCCAGCATTTT CASSPPALGNQPQHF
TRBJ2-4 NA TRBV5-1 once TGCGCCAGCAAGGAGCAGGTTCAAAACATTCAGTACTTC CASKEQVQNIQYF
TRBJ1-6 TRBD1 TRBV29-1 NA TGCAGCGCGTCGACAGGGGGAAATTCACCCCTCCACTTT CSASTGGNSPLHF
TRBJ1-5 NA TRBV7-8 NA TGTGCCAGCAGCTTAGGGGGTCGGGGGCCCCAGCATTTT CASSLGGRGPQHF
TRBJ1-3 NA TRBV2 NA TGTGCCAGCACTATGGAGGGAACTGGAAACACCATATATTTT CASTMEGTGNTIYF
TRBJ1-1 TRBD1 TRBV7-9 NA TGTGCCAGCACCCTTAGTGGGACAGGGACTGAAGCTTTCTTT CASTLSGTGTEAFF
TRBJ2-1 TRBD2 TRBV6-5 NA TGTGCCAGCAGTTACTCTCCTAGCGGTTCCTACAATGAGCAGTTCTTC CASSYSPSGSYNEQFF
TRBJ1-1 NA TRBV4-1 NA TGCGCCAGCAGCCAAGAGGCCAGGGACTGGACTGAAGCTTTCTTT CASSQEARDWTEAFF
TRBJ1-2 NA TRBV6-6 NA TGTGCCAGCAGCATGACAGGAATTGGCTACACCTTC CASSMTGIGYTF
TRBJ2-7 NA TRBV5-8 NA TGTGCCAGCAGCTTGGGCACACCAGGTTACGAGCAGTACTTC CASSLGTPGYEQYF
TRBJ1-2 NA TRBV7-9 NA TGTGCCAGCAGCTTAAGTGGCTACACCTTC CASSLSGYTF
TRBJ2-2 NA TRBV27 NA TGTGCCAGCAGTTTAGGACACAACACCGGGGAGCTGTTTTTT CASSLGHNTGELFF
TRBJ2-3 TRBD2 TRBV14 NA TGTGCCAGCAGGACGGGGGGGACTAGCACAGATACGCAGTATTTT CASRTGGTSTDTQYF
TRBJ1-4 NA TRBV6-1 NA TGTGCCAGCTACGACCGGCTTAATGAAAAACTGTTTTTT CASYDRLNEKLFF
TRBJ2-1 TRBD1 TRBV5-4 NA TGTGCCAGCAGCCCGCCGGACAGGGAAAATGAGCAGTTCTTC CASSPPDRENEQFF
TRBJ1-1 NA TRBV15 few TGTGCCACCAGCAGAGATAGGTTTGAAGCTTTCTTT CATSRDRFEAFF
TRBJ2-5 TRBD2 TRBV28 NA TGTGCCAGCAGTTCGCGGGGGGGCCGGGAGACCCAGTACTTC CASSSRGGRETQYF
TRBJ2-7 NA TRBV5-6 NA TGTGCCAGCAGCCCGACAGGACCTAGCTACGAGCAGTACTTC CASSPTGPSYEQYF
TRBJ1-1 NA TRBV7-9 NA TGTGCCAGCAGCCTCCGGGACACTTGGAACACTGAAGCTTTCTTT CASSLRDTWNTEAFF
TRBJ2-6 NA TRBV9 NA TGTGCCAGCAGCTTGCGGTCCCATGGGACTCTGGGGGCCAACGTCCTGACTTTC CASSLRSHGTLGANVLTF
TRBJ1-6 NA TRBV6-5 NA TGTGCCAGCAGTTACAATTCAGCGGGGTCACCCCTCCACTTT CASSYNSAGSPLHF
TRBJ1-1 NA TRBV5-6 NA TGTGCCACCTCGGGTAAAAGGGTGCACACTGAAGCTTTCTTT CATSGKRVHTEAFF
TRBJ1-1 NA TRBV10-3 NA TGTGCCATCAGTGAGGTTCGCTGGACTAGGGACACTGAAGCTTTCTTT CAISEVRWTRDTEAFF
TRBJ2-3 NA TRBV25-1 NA TGTGCCAGCAGTGCCGATGGGGGGTCGGCGCAGTATTTT CASSADGGSAQYF
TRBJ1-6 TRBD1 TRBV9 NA TGTGCCAGCAGCGCAGGACAGGGTTCACCCCTCCACTTT CASSAGQGSPLHF
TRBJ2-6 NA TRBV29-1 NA TGCAGCGTTGAAGATTACGAGGACAACGTCCTGACTTTC CSVEDYEDNVLTF
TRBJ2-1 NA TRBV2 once TGTGCCAGCAATCCGGAAAATCTAGACAATGAGCAGTTCTTC CASNPENLDNEQFF
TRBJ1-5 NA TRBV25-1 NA TGTGCCAGCAGTGAATCCGAGAATCAGCCCCAGCATTTT CASSESENQPQHF
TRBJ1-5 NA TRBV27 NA TGTGCCAGCAGTTTATCTTGGGATGTGGCTTCGGATCAGCCCCAGCATTTT CASSLSWDVASDQPQHF
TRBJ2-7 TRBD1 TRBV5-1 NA TGCGCCAGCAGCTTTTTCACAGGGGGCGCAGGGTACGAGCAGTACTTC CASSFFTGGAGYEQYF
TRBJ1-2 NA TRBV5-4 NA TGTGCCAGCAGCCCGGGTGGGGGTTCTGGCTACACCTTC CASSPGGGSGYTF
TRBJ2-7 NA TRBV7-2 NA TGTGCCAGCAGCCCTACGTCGGGGCACTCCTACGAGCAGTACTTC CASSPTSGHSYEQYF
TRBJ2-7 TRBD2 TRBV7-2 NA TGTGCCAGCAGCTATAGCGGGGGGGCCGGCTACGAGCAGTACTTC CASSYSGGAGYEQYF
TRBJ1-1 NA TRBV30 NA TGTGCCGGACTCAGGGGAGTCACTGAAGCTTTCTTT CAGLRGVTEAFF
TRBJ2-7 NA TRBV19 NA TGTGCCAGTAGTACCACTCGGCGGACACCCTACGAGCAGTACTTC CASSTTRRTPYEQYF
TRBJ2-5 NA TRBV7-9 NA TGTGCCAGCAGCGACGAAGAGACCCAGTACTTC CASSDEETQYF
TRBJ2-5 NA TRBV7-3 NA TGTGCCAGCAGCTTAACGGGGGCTAGCGGGACCCAGTACTTC CASSLTGASGTQYF